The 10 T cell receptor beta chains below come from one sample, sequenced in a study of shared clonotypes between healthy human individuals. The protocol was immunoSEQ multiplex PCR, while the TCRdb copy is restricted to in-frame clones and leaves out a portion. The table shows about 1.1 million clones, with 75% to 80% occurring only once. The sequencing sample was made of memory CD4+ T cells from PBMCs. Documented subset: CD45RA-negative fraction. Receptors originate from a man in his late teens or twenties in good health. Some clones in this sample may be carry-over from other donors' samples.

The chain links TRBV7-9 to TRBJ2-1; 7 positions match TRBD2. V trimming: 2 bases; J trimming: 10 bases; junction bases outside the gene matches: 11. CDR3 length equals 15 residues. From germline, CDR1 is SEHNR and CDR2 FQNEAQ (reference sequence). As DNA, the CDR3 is TGTGCCAGCAGCTTATGGCGGGCGGGAGTAAGGGAGCAGTTCTTC. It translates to CASSLWRAGVREQFF.

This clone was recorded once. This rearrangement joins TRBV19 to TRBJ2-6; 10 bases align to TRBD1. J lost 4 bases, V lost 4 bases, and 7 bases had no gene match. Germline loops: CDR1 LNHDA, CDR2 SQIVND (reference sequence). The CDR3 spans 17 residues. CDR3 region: CASSSRDRGAGANVLTF. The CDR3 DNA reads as TGTGCCAGTAGTAGCCGGGACAGGGGTGCCGGGGCCAACGTCCTGACTTTC.

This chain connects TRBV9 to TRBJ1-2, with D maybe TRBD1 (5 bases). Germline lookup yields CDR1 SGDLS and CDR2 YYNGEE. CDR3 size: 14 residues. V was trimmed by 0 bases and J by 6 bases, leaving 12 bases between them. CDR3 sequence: CASSVASTVHGYTF. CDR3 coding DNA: TGTGCCAGCAGCGTAGCTTCGACAGTTCATGGCTACACCTTC.

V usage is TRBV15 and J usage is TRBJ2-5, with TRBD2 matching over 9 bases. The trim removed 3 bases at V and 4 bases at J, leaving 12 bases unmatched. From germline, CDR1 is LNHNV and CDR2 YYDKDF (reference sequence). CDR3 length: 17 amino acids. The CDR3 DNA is TGTGCCACCAGCAGGAAGTGGGCTAGCGGGACTCCAGAGACCCAGTACTTC. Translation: CATSRKWASGTPETQYF. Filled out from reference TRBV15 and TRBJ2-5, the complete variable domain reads DAMVIQNPRYQVTQFGKPVTLSCSQTLNHNVMYWYQQKSSQAPKLLFHYYDKDFNNEADTPDNFQSRRPNTSFCFLDIRSPGLGDTAMYLCATSRKWASGTPETQYFGPGTRLLVL.

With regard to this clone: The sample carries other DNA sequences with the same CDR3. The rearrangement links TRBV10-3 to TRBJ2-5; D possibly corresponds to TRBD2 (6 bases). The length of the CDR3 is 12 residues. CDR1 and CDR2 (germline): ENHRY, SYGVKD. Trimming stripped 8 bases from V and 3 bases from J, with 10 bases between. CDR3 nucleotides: TGTGCCATCGGGGGGTCAGAAGAGACCCAGTACTTC. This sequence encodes CAIGGSEETQYF.

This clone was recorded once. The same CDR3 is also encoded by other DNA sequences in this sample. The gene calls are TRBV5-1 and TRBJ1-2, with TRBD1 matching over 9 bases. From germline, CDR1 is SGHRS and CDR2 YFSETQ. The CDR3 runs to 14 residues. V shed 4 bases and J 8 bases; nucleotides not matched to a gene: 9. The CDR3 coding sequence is TGCGCCAGCAGCCCTACAGGGACAGGGAGGGGCTACACCTTC. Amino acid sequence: CASSPTGTGRGYTF.

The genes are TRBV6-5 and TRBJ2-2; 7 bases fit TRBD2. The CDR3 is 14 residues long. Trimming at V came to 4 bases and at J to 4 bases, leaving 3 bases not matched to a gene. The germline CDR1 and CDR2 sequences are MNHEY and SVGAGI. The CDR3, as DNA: TGTGCCAGCAGTTGGGGGGGAGGCACCGGGGAGCTGTTTTTT. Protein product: CASSWGGGTGELFF.

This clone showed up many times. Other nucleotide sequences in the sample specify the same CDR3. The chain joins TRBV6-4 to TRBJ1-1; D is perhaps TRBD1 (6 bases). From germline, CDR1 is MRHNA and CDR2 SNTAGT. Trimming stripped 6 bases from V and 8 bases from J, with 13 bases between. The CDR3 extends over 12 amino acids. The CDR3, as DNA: TGTGCCAGCAGAGCACTAGGGGGGGAAGCTTTCTTT. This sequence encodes CASRALGGEAFF.

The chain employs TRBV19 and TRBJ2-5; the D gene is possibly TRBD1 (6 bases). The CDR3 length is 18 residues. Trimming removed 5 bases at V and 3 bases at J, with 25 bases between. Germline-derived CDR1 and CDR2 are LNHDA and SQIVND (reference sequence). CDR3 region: CASSPRDWTVRGKETQYF. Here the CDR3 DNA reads TGTGCCAGTAGTCCTCGAGACTGGACAGTAAGGGGTAAAGAGACCCAGTACTTC.

DNA for the CDR3: TGTGCCAGCATGGGCAGGGTGGGCACAGATACGCAGTATTTT. Translating gives CASMGRVGTDTQYF. V gene TRBV2 combines with J gene TRBJ2-3; a possible D gene is TRBD1 (5 bases). Trimming left V 7 bases short and J 1 base short, with 12 bases between. Germline values: CDR1 SNHLY, CDR2 FYNNEI. The CDR3 length is 14 residues.